Given below is one T cell receptor (beta chain) in context. Its antigen is as yet unknown. A second PCR of about 7 to 12 cycles used a sample-barcoded 5' primer and a J-beta primer mix. Each CDR3 protein is one row after TCRdb ran MiXCR on the 5' RACE reads. The repertoire consists of around 1,800,000 distinct CDR3 sequences, with about two fifths occurring once and the leading ten covering roughly 24%. This CDR3 has 13 amino acids. In germline, CDR1 is MNHEY, CDR2 SVGAGI. The ends were cut back, 10 bases at V and 3 bases at J, with 15 bases in the middle. This entry is derived from a study of blood T cells in healthy people across ages. Findings and caveats of the study: One million T cells yielded diversity estimates that were considered underestimates.

V and J are TRBV6-5 and TRBJ1-2, with TRBD1 as a possible D gene (5 bases). The sample consisted of blood. The sequence derives from a human donor in good health. The CDR3 DNA reads TGTGCCACCCGAGATACAGGATACTATGGCTACACCTTC. It is translated as CATRDTGYYGYTF.